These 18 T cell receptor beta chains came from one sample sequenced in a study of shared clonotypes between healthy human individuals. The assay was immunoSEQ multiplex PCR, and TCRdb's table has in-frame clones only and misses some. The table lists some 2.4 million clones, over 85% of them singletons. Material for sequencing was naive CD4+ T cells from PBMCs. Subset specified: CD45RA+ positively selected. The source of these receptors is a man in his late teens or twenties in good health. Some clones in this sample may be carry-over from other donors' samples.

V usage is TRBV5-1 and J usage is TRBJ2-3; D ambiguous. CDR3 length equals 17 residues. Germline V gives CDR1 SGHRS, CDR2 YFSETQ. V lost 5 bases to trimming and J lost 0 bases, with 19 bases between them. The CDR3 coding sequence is TGCGCCAGCAGGCGTTATTTCGACACTACCAGCACAGATACGCAGTATTTT. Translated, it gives CASRRYFDTTSTDTQYF.

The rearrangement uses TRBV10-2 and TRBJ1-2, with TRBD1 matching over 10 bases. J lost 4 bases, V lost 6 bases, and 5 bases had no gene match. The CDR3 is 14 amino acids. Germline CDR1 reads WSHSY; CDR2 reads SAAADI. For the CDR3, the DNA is TGCGCCAGCAGAGGGACAGGGGCGCGCTATGGCTACACCTTC. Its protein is CASRGTGARYGYTF.

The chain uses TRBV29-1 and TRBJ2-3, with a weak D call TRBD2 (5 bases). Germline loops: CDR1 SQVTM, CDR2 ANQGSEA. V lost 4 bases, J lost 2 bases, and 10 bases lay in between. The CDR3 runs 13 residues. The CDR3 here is CSVGSGYTDTQYF. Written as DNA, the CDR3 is TGCAGCGTTGGGAGCGGATACACAGATACGCAGTATTTT.

This CDR3 is CAWGAGDLNTEAFF. In nucleotides, the CDR3 is TGTGCCTGGGGGGCGGGGGATCTGAACACTGAAGCTTTCTTT. This sequence joins TRBV30 and TRBJ1-1, with a weak D call TRBD1 (5 bases). Deletions cut 5 bases from V and 0 bases from J, with 13 bases between. The CDR3 spans 14 residues. Germline CDR1 and CDR2: GTSNPN and SVGIG (reference sequence). Full variable domain (missing parts from reference TRBV30 and TRBJ1-1): SQTIHQWPATLVQPVGSPLSLECTVEGTSNPNLYWYRQAAGRGLQLLFYSVGIGQISSEVPQNLSASRPQDRQFILSSKKLLLSDSGFYLCAWGAGDLNTEAFFGQGTRLTVV.

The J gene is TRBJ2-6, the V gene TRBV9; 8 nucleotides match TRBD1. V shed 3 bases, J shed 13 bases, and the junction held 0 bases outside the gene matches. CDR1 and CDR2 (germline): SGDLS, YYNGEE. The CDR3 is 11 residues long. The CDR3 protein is CASSGQGVLTF. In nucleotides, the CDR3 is TGTGCCAGCAGCGGACAGGGGGTCCTGACTTTC.

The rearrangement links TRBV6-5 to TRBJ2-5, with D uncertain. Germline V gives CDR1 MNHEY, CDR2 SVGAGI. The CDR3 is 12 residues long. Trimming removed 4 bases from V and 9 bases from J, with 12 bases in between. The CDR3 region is CASSSPASAQYF. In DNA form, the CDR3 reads TGTGCCAGCAGTTCCCCGGCCTCGGCCCAGTACTTC.

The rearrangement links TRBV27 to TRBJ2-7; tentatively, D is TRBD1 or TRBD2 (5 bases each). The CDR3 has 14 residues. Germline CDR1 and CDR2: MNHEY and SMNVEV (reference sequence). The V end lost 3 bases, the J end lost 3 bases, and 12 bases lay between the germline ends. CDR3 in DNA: TGTGCCAGCAGTTTTGGGGGTCCGTACTACGAGCAGTACTTC. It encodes CASSFGGPYYEQYF.

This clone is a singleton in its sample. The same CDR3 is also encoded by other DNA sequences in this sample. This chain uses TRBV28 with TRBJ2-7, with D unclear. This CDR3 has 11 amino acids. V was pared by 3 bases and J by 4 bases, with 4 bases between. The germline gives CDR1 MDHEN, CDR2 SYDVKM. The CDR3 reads CASSLYYEQYF. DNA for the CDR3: TGTGCCAGCAGTTTGTATTACGAGCAGTACTTC.

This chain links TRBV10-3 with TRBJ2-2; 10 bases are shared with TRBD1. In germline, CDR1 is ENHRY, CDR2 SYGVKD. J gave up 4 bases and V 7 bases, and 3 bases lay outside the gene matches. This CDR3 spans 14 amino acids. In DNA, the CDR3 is TGTGCCATCACATGGGACAGGGGCACCGGGGAGCTGTTTTTT. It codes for CAITWDRGTGELFF.

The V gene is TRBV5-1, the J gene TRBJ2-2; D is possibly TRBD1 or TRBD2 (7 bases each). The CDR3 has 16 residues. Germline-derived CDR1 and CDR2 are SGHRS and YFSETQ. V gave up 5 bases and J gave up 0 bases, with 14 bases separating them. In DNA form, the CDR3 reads TGCGCCAGCAGTAAACAGGGGAGGGCGAACACCGGGGAGCTGTTTTTT. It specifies CASSKQGRANTGELFF.

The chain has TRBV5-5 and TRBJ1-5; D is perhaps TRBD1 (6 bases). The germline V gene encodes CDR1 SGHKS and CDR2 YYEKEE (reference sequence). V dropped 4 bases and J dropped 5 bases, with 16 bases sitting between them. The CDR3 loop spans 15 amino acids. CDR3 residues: CASSPPGGGDQPQHF. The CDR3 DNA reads TGTGCCAGCAGCCCGCCGGGGGGGGGCGATCAGCCCCAGCATTTT.

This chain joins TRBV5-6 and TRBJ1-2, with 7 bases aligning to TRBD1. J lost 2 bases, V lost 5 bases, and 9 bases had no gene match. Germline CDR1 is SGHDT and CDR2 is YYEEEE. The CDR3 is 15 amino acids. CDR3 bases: TGTGCCAGCAGGCGAGCGGACAGGACAAACTATGGCTACACCTTC. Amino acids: CASRRADRTNYGYTF.

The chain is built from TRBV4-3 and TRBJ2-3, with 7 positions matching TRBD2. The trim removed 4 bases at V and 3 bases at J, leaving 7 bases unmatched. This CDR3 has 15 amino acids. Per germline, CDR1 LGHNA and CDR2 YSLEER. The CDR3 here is CASSLTYGRTDTQYF. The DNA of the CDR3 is TGCGCCAGCAGCCTGACTTACGGGAGGACAGATACGCAGTATTTT.

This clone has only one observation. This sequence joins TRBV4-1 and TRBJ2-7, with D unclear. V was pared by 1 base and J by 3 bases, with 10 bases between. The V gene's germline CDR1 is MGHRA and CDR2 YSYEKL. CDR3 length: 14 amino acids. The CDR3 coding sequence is TGCGCCAGCAGCCAAGGTATAGGGCGCTACGAGCAGTACTTC. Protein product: CASSQGIGRYEQYF.

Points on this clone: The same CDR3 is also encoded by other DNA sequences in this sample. The CDR3 DNA is TGTGCCAGCAGCTTAATAGGTTACGAGCAGTACTTC. Its protein is CASSLIGYEQYF. This rearrangement joins TRBV7-2 to TRBJ2-7; D gene unclear. The CDR3 runs to 12 residues. Per the germline V gene, CDR1 is SGHTA and CDR2 is FQGNSA. Trimming took off 2 bases at V and 4 bases at J, with 6 bases between the two ends.

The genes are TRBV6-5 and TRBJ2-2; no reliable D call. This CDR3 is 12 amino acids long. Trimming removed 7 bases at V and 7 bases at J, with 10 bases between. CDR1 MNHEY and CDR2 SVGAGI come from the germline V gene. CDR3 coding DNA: TGTGCCAGCACCCGCTGGGGCGGGGAGCTGTTTTTT. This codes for CASTRWGGELFF.

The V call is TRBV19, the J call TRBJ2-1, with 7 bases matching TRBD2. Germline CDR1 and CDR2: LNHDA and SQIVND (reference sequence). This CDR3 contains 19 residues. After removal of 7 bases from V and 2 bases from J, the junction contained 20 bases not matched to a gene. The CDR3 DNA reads TGTGCCAGTACAGCCGGCCTACGGGAGGCCTCCATCACCTACAATGAGCAGTTCTTC. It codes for CASTAGLREASITYNEQFF.

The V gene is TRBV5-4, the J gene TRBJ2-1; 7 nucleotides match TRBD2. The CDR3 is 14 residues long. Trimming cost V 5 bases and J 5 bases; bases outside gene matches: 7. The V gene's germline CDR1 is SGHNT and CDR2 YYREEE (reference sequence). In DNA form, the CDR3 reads TGTGCCAGCAGTAAGCGGGACCTTAACAATGAGCAGTTCTTC. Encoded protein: CASSKRDLNNEQFF.